This entry lists 7 T cell receptor beta chains sequenced from one sample in a study of metastatic and nonmetastatic thyroid tumors. MiXCR re-clonotyped the PCR reads for TCRdb. The sample includes some 5,000 clones, under 30% seen only once; the top ten take roughly 27%. No treatment of any kind had been given to any patient before thyroid surgery. The material sequenced was adjacent normal tissue. Every receptor here comes from a female donor with papillary thyroid cancer or a benign thyroid nodule (not recorded which). Some clones in this sample may be carry-over from other donors' samples.

About this clone itself: The junction does not match germline at one end; this may be a read error. CDR3 sequence: CASSLGGGRVHDQFF. The CDR3, as DNA: TGTGCCAGCAGTCTCGGCGGCGGGAGGGTCCATGACCAGTTCTTC. The V gene is TRBV12-3 or TRBV12-4, the J gene TRBJ2-1; TRBD2 matches 9 bases. The CDR3 consists of 15 residues.

This clone was counted ten times or more. Additional DNA sequences in this sample encode the identical CDR3. J is TRBJ2-7 and V is TRBV7-8; 15 positions agree with TRBD2. Germline CDR1 SGHVS, CDR2 FQNEAQ. The CDR3 runs 18 residues. V was pared by 5 bases and J by 0 bases, with 8 bases of the junction left unmatched. CDR3 residues: CASSPRTSGGASSYEQYF. CDR3 DNA sequence: TGTGCCAGCAGCCCCAGGACTAGCGGGGGGGCAAGCTCCTACGAGCAGTACTTC.

This clone is medium-sized. The chain recombines TRBV28 with TRBJ2-5; possibly TRBD2 for D (5 bases). The ends were cut back, 4 bases at V and 7 bases at J, with 22 bases in the middle. The CDR3 covers 16 residues. In germline, CDR1 is MDHEN, CDR2 SYDVKM. Here the CDR3 reads CASSSDRPGEFWTQYF. In nucleotides, the CDR3 is TGTGCCAGCAGTTCCGACCGGCCCGGGGAGTTTTGGACCCAGTACTTC.

This chain links TRBV6-7 with TRBJ2-7; the match to TRBD1 covers 11 bases. TRBV6-7 is designated an ORF whose function remains uncertain. V shed 0 bases, J shed 9 bases, and the junction held 13 bases outside the gene matches. This CDR3 spans 17 amino acids. In DNA form, the CDR3 reads TGTGCCAGCAGTTACTCGGGACCGGGACAGGGGGTATTCTGGCAGTACTTC. It translates to CASSYSGPGQGVFWQYF.

The table lists this clone with a few counts. CDR3 nucleotide sequence: TGCAGTGCTAGAGACCGCCTGGGAGTAGGTCACTATGGCTACACCTTC. Its translation is CSARDRLGVGHYGYTF. The rearrangement joins TRBV20-1 to TRBJ1-2, with D hard to call. The V end lost 0 bases, the J end lost 3 bases, and 17 bases lay between the germline ends. CDR3 length: 16 residues. The germline V gene encodes CDR1 DFQATT and CDR2 SNEGSKA (reference sequence).

This clone has a handful of counts. Lacking the conserved final phenylalanine or tryptophan, this CDR3 likely reflects a read error. The genes are TRBV19 and TRBJ1-4; 9 nucleotides line up with TRBD1. Germline values: CDR1 LNHDA, CDR2 SQIVND (reference sequence). There are 15 residues in the CDR3. The DNA of the CDR3 is TGTGCCAGTAGGGAATTGGACAGGGGCGAGGAAAAGCTGTTTTCT. As protein: CASRELDRGEEKLFS.

Comments on this clone: This may arise from a read error, as a much more abundant clone is one base away. This CDR3 reads CASSLGLQATYEQYF. DNA for the CDR3: TGTGCCAGCAGCTTAGGCTTACAGGCCACCTACGAGCAGTACTTC. The chain joins TRBV7-8 to TRBJ2-7; D is possibly TRBD1 (5 bases). CDR1 is SGHVS, CDR2 FQNEAQ, per germline. The ends were cut back, 1 base at V and 2 bases at J, with 12 bases in the middle. The CDR3 consists of 15 residues.